The 22 T cell receptor beta chains presented below share a single source sample, sequenced in a study of response to subunit inactivated influenza vaccine. In TCRdb, the RT-PCR reads were re-called with MiXCR into one record per CDR3 protein. The table includes 800,000 or so distinct CDR3 sequences, around 20% detected once. The sequenced sample was PBMCs from blood, obtained about 5 days after vaccination. These receptors were taken from a man between 50 and 59 years old who received an inactivated influenza vaccine.

This clonotype was found a few times. The gene calls are TRBV4-3 and TRBJ2-3, with a tentative D call TRBD2 (6 bases). The CDR3 has 15 residues. Germline V gene data show CDR1 as LGHNA and CDR2 as YSLEER. V lost 1 base and J 6 bases, leaving 14 bases between the germline ends. The CDR3 region has the DNA TGCGCCAGCAGCCAAGCGGAGACTAGTCTCGATACGCAGTATTTT. This gives the protein CASSQAETSLDTQYF.

J is TRBJ2-1 and V is TRBV7-2; D possibly corresponds to TRBD2 (6 bases). The V end was cut by 1 base, the J end by 12 bases, with 22 bases between. The CDR3 sequence is 16 residues long. Germline loops: CDR1 SGHTA, CDR2 FQGNSA. The CDR3 sequence: CASSLVADRGRLRQFF. In DNA, the CDR3 is TGTGCCAGCAGCTTAGTAGCGGATCGGGGTAGATTACGGCAGTTCTTC.

The genes are TRBV4-2 and TRBJ2-3; 8 bases align to TRBD2. CDR3 length: 18 residues. The J segment lost 0 bases and the V segment lost 4 bases, leaving 12 bases of the junction unmatched. Germline V CDR1 and CDR2: LGHNA, YNFKEQ. The CDR3 coding sequence is TGTGCCAGCAGCCCCTGGGTAACGGGGGGGCATAGCACAGATACGCAGTATTTT. Its translation is CASSPWVTGGHSTDTQYF.

V gene TRBV27 combines with J gene TRBJ2-1; 8 bases agree with TRBD1. Losses at the gene ends were 5 bases for V and 5 bases for J; bases not matched to a gene: 11. Germline assignment: CDR1 MNHEY and CDR2 SMNVEV (reference sequence). CDR3 length: 16 amino acids. The CDR3 DNA follows: TGTGCCAGCAGTAAACGACAGGGGCGAGATCACAATGAGCAGTTCTTC. Protein sequence: CASSKRQGRDHNEQFF.

The genes are TRBV20-1 and TRBJ2-3; D not certain. Germline V CDR1 and CDR2: DFQATT, SNEGSKA (reference sequence). This CDR3 contains 15 residues. V dropped 6 bases and J dropped 4 bases, with 20 bases sitting between them. For the CDR3, the DNA is TGCAGTGCAGAGGATTCTAGTCCACCCCCAGATACGCAGTATTTT. Translated: CSAEDSSPPPDTQYF.

The chain joins TRBV24-1 to TRBJ2-1; D not certain. Germline CDR1 is KGHDR and CDR2 is SFDVKD. The CDR3 runs 13 residues. V dropped 4 bases and J dropped 6 bases, with 9 bases sitting between them. CDR3 in DNA: TGTGCCACCAGTGACTGGAAATTCAATGAGCAGTTCTTC. Amino acids: CATSDWKFNEQFF.

V is TRBV27 and J is TRBJ1-6; possibly TRBD1 for D (6 bases). Trimming cost V 3 bases and J 0 bases, with 9 bases left between them. Germline values: CDR1 MNHEY, CDR2 SMNVEV (reference sequence). This CDR3 is built from 16 residues. The CDR3 reads CASSLRGGSYNSPLHF. The CDR3 DNA follows: TGTGCCAGCAGTTTGAGGGGGGGCTCCTATAATTCACCCCTCCACTTT.

In its sample, this clonotype was seen many times. V is TRBV12-3 or TRBV12-4 and J is TRBJ2-2, with D unclear. Deletions cut 5 bases from V and 3 bases from J, with 4 bases between. CDR3 size: 12 residues. The CDR3 nucleotides read TGTGCCAGCAGTCCCGACACCGGGGAGCTGTTTTTT. Encoded protein: CASSPDTGELFF.

This clonotype was counted only a few times. J is TRBJ2-1 and V is TRBV27; D uncertain. Germline-derived CDR1 and CDR2 are MNHEY and SMNVEV (reference sequence). The CDR3 has 16 residues. The V end lost 6 bases, the J end lost 8 bases, and 23 bases lay between the germline ends. The CDR3 reads CASSPGLSYTTDEQFF. DNA for the CDR3: TGTGCCAGCAGCCCTGGGTTGTCCTACACGACGGATGAGCAGTTCTTC.

The chain links TRBV5-1 to TRBJ2-2; D may match TRBD1 or TRBD2 (5 bases each). V shed 7 bases and J shed 0 bases, with 10 bases lying between them. The CDR3 has 14 residues. The germline CDR1 and CDR2 sequences are SGHRS and YFSETQ. The CDR3 reads CASVQGANTGELFF. DNA of the CDR3: TGCGCCAGCGTCCAGGGAGCGAACACCGGGGAGCTGTTTTTT.

This clonotype showed up just a few times. The chain uses TRBV28 and TRBJ2-3; the D is unclear. CDR3 size: 14 residues. V was trimmed by 3 bases and J by 3 bases, leaving 10 bases between them. The germline gives CDR1 MDHEN, CDR2 SYDVKM. The CDR3 here is CASSFARPTDTQYF. The CDR3 region has the DNA TGTGCCAGCAGTTTCGCGCGACCGACAGATACGCAGTATTTT.

This clonotype has a handful of counts. The chain combines TRBV12-3 or TRBV12-4 with TRBJ2-1; D unresolved. V was trimmed by 8 bases and J by 7 bases, leaving 9 bases between them. The length of the CDR3 is 11 residues. The CDR3 DNA reads as TGTGCCAGCCACTGGGGAAATGAGCAGTTCTTC. It translates to CASHWGNEQFF.

This clonotype was picked up a small number of times. The rearrangement uses TRBV6-2 or TRBV6-3 and TRBJ2-7, with D possibly called TRBD1 or TRBD2 (6 bases each). Trimming took off 5 bases at V and 5 bases at J, with 16 bases between the two ends. The CDR3 length is 14 residues. Per germline, CDR1 MNHEY and CDR2 SVGEGT. The CDR3 bases are TGTGCCAGCAGTACAGGGAGGCGACCGGACGAGCAGTACTTC. Its translation is CASSTGRRPDEQYF.

This chain links TRBV6-2 or TRBV6-3 with TRBJ2-3; TRBD1 agrees at 10 bases. This CDR3 comprises 16 residues. In germline, CDR1 is MNHEY, CDR2 SVGEGT. V lost 6 bases, J lost 3 bases, and 9 bases stayed unmatched. CDR3 sequence (DNA): TGTGCCAGCAGCCCCAGAGACAGGGGGCGAACAGATACGCAGTATTTT. Amino acids: CASSPRDRGRTDTQYF.

The V call is TRBV6-1, the J call TRBJ1-4, with TRBD1 as a possible D gene (6 bases). V gave up 6 bases and J gave up 10 bases, with 18 bases separating them. Germline CDR1 and CDR2: MNHNS and SASEGT. The CDR3 is 14 amino acids. CDR3 sequence reads: CASSKDRLAGKLFF. The CDR3 bases are TGTGCCAGCAGCAAAGACAGGCTTGCGGGAAAACTGTTTTTT.

This clonotype was counted a few times. The chain carries TRBV27 and TRBJ2-1; 13 bases line up with TRBD2. CDR1 is MNHEY and CDR2 is SMNVEV in the germline V gene (reference sequence). This CDR3 is 16 amino acids long. After removal of 5 bases from V and 4 bases from J, the junction contained 5 bases not matched to a gene. CDR3 protein: CASSPGTSGVYNEQFF. The DNA of the CDR3 is TGTGCCAGCAGTCCCGGGACTAGCGGGGTGTACAATGAGCAGTTCTTC.

The CDR3 bases are TGTGCCAGCAGCTTAGGCTGGAGGACCACAGATACGCAGTATTTT. Its protein is CASSLGWRTTDTQYF. V is TRBV7-9 and J is TRBJ2-3; the D gene is possibly TRBD2 (5 bases). The ends were cut back, 1 base at V and 2 bases at J, with 10 bases in the middle. Germline V gene lookup returns CDR1 SEHNR and CDR2 FQNEAQ (reference sequence). This CDR3 comprises 15 residues.

The sample holds a few counts of this clonotype. This chain connects TRBV29-1 to TRBJ2-7; D gene ambiguous. Germline CDR1 is SQVTM and CDR2 is ANQGSEA. The CDR3 has 14 amino acids. The V gene lost 5 bases and the J gene lost 1 base, with 15 bases spanning the gap. CDR3 amino acids: CSVLKVISSYEQYF. The CDR3 DNA follows: TGCAGCGTTCTAAAGGTTATTAGTTCCTACGAGCAGTACTTC.

The chain employs TRBV7-2 and TRBJ2-1; D ambiguous. V was shortened by 5 bases and J by 4 bases, with 9 bases between the two germline ends. The V gene's germline CDR1 is SGHTA and CDR2 FQGNSA. This CDR3 comprises 13 residues. CDR3 sequence reads: CASSRIAYNEQFF. The CDR3 coding sequence is TGTGCCAGCAGCCGAATCGCTTACAATGAGCAGTTCTTC.

This clonotype has ten or more counts. The chain joins TRBV3-1 to TRBJ2-1; D tentatively fits TRBD1 or TRBD2 (5 bases each). The ends were cut back, 0 bases at V and 5 bases at J, with 17 bases in the middle. The CDR3 has 17 residues. Germline V gene data show CDR1 as LGHDT and CDR2 as YNNKEL (reference sequence). DNA of the CDR3: TGTGCCAGCAGCCAAGAATGGGGCAGGGACGGTCACAATGAGCAGTTCTTC. It translates to CASSQEWGRDGHNEQFF.

This clonotype was seen a few times. The chain couples TRBV7-2 to TRBJ2-1, with 14 positions matching TRBD2. With 3 bases clipped from V and 6 bases from J, the junction kept 4 bases outside the gene matches. The CDR3 sequence is 16 residues long. Germline V gene sequence: CDR1 SGHTA, CDR2 FQGNSA. The CDR3 region is CASSFGTSGSFNEQFF. DNA of the CDR3: TGTGCCAGCAGCTTTGGGACTAGCGGGAGTTTCAATGAGCAGTTCTTC.

In its sample, this clonotype was seen many times. The V and J genes are TRBV20-1 and TRBJ2-2; D could derive from TRBD1 or TRBD2 (6 bases each). V gave up 2 bases and J gave up 3 bases, with 13 bases separating them. Germline V gene lookup returns CDR1 DFQATT and CDR2 SNEGSKA (reference sequence). The CDR3 extends over 15 amino acids. The CDR3 here is CSARLRGRDTGELFF. CDR3 nucleotides: TGCAGTGCTAGACTCCGGGGGCGCGACACCGGGGAGCTGTTTTTT.